The clone carrying this T cell receptor beta chain was observed a handful of times. V gave up 7 bases and J gave up 6 bases, with 18 bases separating them. The CDR3 is made up of 15 amino acids. CDR1 is SGHVS, CDR2 FNYEAQ, per germline. TCRdb re-called the reads with MiXCR, one entry per CDR3 protein. The sample holds around 240,000 distinct CDR3 sequences, approximately 24% seen once. The data derive from a study of T cell repertoires in cytomegalovirus infection. Study summary: An indication of both CMV infection and matching HLA type came from public TCR beta signatures.

Sequencing was performed on CD8+ T cells from PBMCs. The gene calls are TRBV7-6 and TRBJ2-2; D possibly corresponds to TRBD1 (5 bases). The receptor comes from a human donor in good health (CMV status not recorded). Some clones in this sample may be carry-over from other donors' samples. The chain's CDR3 is CASIPEQGFAGELFF. As DNA, the CDR3 is TGTGCCAGCATCCCGGAGCAGGGCTTCGCCGGGGAGCTGTTTTTT.